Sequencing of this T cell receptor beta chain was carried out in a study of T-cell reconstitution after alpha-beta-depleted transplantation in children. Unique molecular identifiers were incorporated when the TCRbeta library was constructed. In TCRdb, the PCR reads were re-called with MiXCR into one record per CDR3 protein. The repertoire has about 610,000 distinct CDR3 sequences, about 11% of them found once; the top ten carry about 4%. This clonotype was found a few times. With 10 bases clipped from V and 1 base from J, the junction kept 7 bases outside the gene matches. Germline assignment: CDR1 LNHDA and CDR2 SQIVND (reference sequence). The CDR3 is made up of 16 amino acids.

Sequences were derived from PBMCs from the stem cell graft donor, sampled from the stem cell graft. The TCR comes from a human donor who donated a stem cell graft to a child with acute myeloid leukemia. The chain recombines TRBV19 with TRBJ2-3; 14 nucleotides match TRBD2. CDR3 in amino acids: CATGTSGSPRTDTQYF. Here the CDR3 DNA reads TGTGCCACAGGGACTAGCGGGAGCCCCCGCACAGATACGCAGTATTTT.